This T cell receptor beta chain was sequenced during a study of T cell changes during pregnancy in multiple sclerosis. Germline V gene data show CDR1 as MNHNS and CDR2 as SASEGT. The CDR3 runs to 18 residues. The germline V and J ends were trimmed by 0 bases and 3 bases, with 21 bases remaining between them. Generated by immunoSEQ multiplex PCR, the TCRdb table keeps only in-frame clones and is missing some. Altogether under 110,000 clones are present, around 93% being singletons, with the ten largest covering approximately 1.5%. This TCR derives from a female donor with multiple sclerosis, enrolled in a pregnancy study. The chain has TRBV6-1 and TRBJ2-7; a possible D gene is TRBD1 (6 bases). The sample in question was peripheral blood, obtained after pregnancy. For the CDR3, the DNA is TGTGCCAGCAGTGAAGCGGGGGAATACAGGGTTCGTTTCTACGAGCAGTACTTC. As protein: CASSEAGEYRVRFYEQYF.